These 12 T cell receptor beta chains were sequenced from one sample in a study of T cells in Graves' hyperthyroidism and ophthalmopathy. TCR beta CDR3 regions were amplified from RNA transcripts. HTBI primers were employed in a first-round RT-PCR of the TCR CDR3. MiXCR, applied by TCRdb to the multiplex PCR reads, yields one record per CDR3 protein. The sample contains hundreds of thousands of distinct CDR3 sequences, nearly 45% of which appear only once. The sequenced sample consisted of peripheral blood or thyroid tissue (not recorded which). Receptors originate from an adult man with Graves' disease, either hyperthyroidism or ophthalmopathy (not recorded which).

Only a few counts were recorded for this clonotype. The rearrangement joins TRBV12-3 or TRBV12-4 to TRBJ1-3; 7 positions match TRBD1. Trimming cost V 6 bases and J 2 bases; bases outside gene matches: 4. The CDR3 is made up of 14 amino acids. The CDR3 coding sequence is TGTGCCAGCAGCACAGGGGTAACTGGAAACACCATATATTTT. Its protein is CASSTGVTGNTIYF.

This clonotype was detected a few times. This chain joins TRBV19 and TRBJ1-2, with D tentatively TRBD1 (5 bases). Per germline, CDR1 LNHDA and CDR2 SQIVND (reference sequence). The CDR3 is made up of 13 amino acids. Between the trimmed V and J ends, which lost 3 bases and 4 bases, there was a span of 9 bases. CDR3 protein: CASSMSRVYGYTF. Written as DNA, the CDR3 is TGTGCCAGTAGTATGTCCAGGGTCTATGGCTACACCTTC.

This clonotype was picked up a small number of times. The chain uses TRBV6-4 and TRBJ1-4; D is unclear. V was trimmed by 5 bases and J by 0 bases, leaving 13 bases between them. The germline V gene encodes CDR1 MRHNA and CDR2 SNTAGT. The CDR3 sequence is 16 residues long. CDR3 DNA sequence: TGTGCCAGCAGTTGGAGCGAGTACTCAACTAATGAAAAACTGTTTTTT. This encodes CASSWSEYSTNEKLFF.

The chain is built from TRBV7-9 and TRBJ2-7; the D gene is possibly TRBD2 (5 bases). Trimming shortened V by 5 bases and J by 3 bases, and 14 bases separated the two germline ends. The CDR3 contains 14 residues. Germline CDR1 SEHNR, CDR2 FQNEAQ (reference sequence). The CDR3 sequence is CASSLPGLVYEQYF. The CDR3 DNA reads TGTGCCAGCAGCCTACCCGGACTGGTCTACGAGCAGTACTTC.

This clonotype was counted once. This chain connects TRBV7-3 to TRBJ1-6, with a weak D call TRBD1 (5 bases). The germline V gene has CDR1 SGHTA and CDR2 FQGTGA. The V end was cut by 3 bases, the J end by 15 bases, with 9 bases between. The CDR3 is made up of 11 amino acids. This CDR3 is CASSFGGFLHF. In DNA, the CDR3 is TGTGCCAGCAGCTTTGGGGGGTTCCTCCACTTT.

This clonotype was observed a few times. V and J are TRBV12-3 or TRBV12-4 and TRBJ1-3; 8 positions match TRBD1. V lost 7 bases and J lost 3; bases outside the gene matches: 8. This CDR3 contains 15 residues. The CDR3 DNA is TGTGCCAGCAACCGTCGCAGGGGGCTTGGAAACACCATATATTTT. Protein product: CASNRRRGLGNTIYF.

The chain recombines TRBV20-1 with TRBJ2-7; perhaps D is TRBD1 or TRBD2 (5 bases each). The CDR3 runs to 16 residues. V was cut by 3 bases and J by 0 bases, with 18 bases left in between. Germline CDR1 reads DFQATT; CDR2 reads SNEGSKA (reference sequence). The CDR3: CSASGSSRDDSYEQYF. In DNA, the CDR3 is TGCAGTGCTAGCGGATCTAGCAGGGACGACTCCTACGAGCAGTACTTC.

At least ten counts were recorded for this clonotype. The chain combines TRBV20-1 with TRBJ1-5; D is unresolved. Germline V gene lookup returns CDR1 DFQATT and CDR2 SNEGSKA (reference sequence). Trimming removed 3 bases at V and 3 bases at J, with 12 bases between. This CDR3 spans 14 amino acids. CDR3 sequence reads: CSASGQSANQPQHF. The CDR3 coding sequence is TGCAGTGCTAGCGGTCAGAGCGCCAATCAGCCCCAGCATTTT.

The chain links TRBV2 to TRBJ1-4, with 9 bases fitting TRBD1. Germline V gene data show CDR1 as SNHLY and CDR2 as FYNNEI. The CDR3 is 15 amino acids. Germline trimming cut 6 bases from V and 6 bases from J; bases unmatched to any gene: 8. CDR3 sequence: CASRKDRTGDEKLFF. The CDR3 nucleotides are TGTGCCAGCAGGAAGGACCGGACAGGGGATGAAAAACTGTTTTTT.

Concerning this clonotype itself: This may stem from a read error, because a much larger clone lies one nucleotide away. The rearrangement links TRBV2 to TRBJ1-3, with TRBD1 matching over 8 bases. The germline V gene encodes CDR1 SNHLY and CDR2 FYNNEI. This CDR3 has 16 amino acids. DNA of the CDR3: TGTGCCACCAGTGAGGGGGACAGGATAAATGGAAACACCATATATTTT. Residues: CATSEGDRINGNTIYF.

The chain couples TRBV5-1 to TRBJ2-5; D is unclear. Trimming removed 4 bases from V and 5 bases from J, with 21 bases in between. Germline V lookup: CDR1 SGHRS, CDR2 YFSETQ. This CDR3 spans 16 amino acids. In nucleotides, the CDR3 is TGCGCCAGCAGCATCCAACCTACCTCGGAGCTCGAGACCCAGTACTTC. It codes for CASSIQPTSELETQYF.

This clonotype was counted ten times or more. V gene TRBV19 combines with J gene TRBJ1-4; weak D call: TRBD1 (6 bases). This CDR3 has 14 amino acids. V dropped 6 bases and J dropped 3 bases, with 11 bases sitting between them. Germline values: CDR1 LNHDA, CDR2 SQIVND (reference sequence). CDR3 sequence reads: CASSQGQPNEKLFF. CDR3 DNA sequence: TGTGCCAGTAGCCAAGGACAGCCTAATGAAAAACTGTTTTTT.